Listed below are T cell receptor beta chains from one sample, sequenced in a study of T cell responses to AZD1222 COVID-19 vaccine. The method was immunoSEQ multiplex PCR; TCRdb's version includes in-frame clones alone and lacks a portion of them. The table includes 95,000 to 150,000 clones, over 75% detected once. Sequenced here: peripheral blood, sampled on day 0 of AZD1222 vaccination. These receptors all stem from an adult in good health. Both conserved end residues are part of each CDR3. The D gene is left open where the match is weak. Clone size, where shown, is once, few, many, or a class for clones that have expanded.

clone size | J gene | D gene | CDR3 length | V gene | CDR3 DNA | CDR3 protein
NA | TRBJ1-2 | NA | 14 | TRBV10-3 | TGTGCCATCAGTGAACTACAGGCGAACTATGGCTACACCTTC | CAISELQANYGYTF
NA | TRBJ2-7 | TRBD2 | 19 | TRBV6-1 | TGTGCCAGCAGTGAGAGTTGGGGTCGGGCTAGCGGGAGGGTCGACGAGCAGTACTTC | CASSESWGRASGRVDEQYF
NA | TRBJ1-2 | TRBD1 | 16 | TRBV7-9 | TGTGCCAGCAGCCTGGGACAGGGGATCGGTAACTATGGCTACACCTTC | CASSLGQGIGNYGYTF
NA | TRBJ1-4 | NA | 15 | TRBV7-2 | TGTGCCAGCAGCTTAGCGGGGGCTGGTAATGAAAAACTGTTTTTT | CASSLAGAGNEKLFF
NA | TRBJ2-2 | NA | 18 | TRBV5-1 | TGCGCCAGCAGCTTGGGGGTGCGGTCGACGGAGAACACCGGGGAGCTGTTTTTT | CASSLGVRSTENTGELFF
NA | TRBJ2-1 | NA | 14 | TRBV9 | TGTGCCAGCAGCGTCCTCGGGACCTACAATGAGCAGTTCTTC | CASSVLGTYNEQFF
NA | TRBJ2-5 | NA | 11 | TRBV7-2 | TGTGCCAGCAGCCCGTATGAGACCCAGTACTTC | CASSPYETQYF
NA | TRBJ1-1 | TRBD1 | 14 | TRBV5-1 | TGCGCCAGCAGCTTGGGGACAGGAGAGACTGAAGCTTTCTTT | CASSLGTGETEAFF
NA | TRBJ1-2 | NA | 13 | TRBV12-3/TRBV12-4 | TGTGCCAGCAGTTTAGCGCAACAGGGAGGCTACACCTTC | CASSLAQQGGYTF
NA | TRBJ2-3 | TRBD2 | 17 | TRBV5-1 | TGCGCCAGCAGCGGAGGACTAGCGGGAGGGCCCGGAGATACGCAGTATTTT | CASSGGLAGGPGDTQYF
NA | TRBJ2-7 | NA | 13 | TRBV29-1 | TGCAGCGTTGAAGGAACCCCCGGGACCGAGCAGTACTTC | CSVEGTPGTEQYF
NA | TRBJ1-3 | NA | 15 | TRBV28 | TGTGCCAGCAGAACTCACGGGGGGGGTGGAAACACCATATATTTT | CASRTHGGGGNTIYF
NA | TRBJ2-7 | NA | 14 | TRBV5-1 | TGCGCCAGCAGCTCCCAGGGGTACCCCTACGAGCAGTACTTC | CASSSQGYPYEQYF
NA | TRBJ1-5 | NA | 13 | TRBV28 | TGTGCCAGCAGGGGGGGGGTCCGCCAGCCCCAGCATTTT | CASRGGVRQPQHF
NA | TRBJ2-1 | NA | 14 | TRBV19 | TGTGCCACCCGGACGGATCCGGCGGGTAATGAGCAGTTCTTC | CATRTDPAGNEQFF
many | TRBJ2-5 | TRBD1 | 11 | TRBV9 | TGTGCCAGCAGCGTAGATGGACAGGACCACTTC | CASSVDGQDHF
NA | TRBJ1-4 | NA | 14 | TRBV5-6 | TGTGCCAGCAGCTTGGTGGGTTTGAATGAAAAACTGTTTTTT | CASSLVGLNEKLFF
few | TRBJ2-3 | NA | 11 | TRBV29-1 | TGCAGCGTGCTACAGTCAGATACGCAGTATTTT | CSVLQSDTQYF
NA | TRBJ1-1 | NA | 14 | TRBV2 | TGTGCCAGCAGTGAAGTGACCAGGAACACTGAAGCTTTCTTT | CASSEVTRNTEAFF
NA | TRBJ2-1 | TRBD2 | 15 | TRBV27 | TGTGCCAGCAGTTTATTGAGCGGGAGTTACAATGAGCAGTTCTTC | CASSLLSGSYNEQFF
NA | TRBJ2-5 | NA | 13 | TRBV19 | TGTGCCAGTAGTATGTCGGGTAGAGAGACCCAGTACTTC | CASSMSGRETQYF
NA | TRBJ2-1 | NA | 13 | TRBV5-1 | TGCGCCAGCAGGGGGCAGCGTCGGAATGAGCAGTTCTTC | CASRGQRRNEQFF
NA | TRBJ2-2 | TRBD2 | 15 | TRBV5-1 | TGCGCCAGCAGCCCGGGACTAGCGAACACCGGGGAGCTGTTTTTT | CASSPGLANTGELFF
NA | TRBJ2-7 | NA | 17 | TRBV19 | TGTGCCAGTAGTATAGAGGGGGGTATCGGGGGCCTCTACGAGCAGTACTTC | CASSIEGGIGGLYEQYF
NA | TRBJ2-7 | TRBD1 | 16 | TRBV30 | TGTGCCTGGAGTGTACGGTCCGGACAGGGGGCGCGGGAGCAGTACTTC | CAWSVRSGQGAREQYF
NA | TRBJ1-1 | NA | 12 | TRBV30 | TGTGCCGGGGGACACGACCACACTGAAGCTTTCTTT | CAGGHDHTEAFF
NA | TRBJ2-5 | TRBD2 | 17 | TRBV7-2 | TGTGCCAGCAGCCCGGACCCGAGAGCGGGAGCCAAAGAGACCCAGTACTTC | CASSPDPRAGAKETQYF
NA | TRBJ2-7 | NA | 10 | TRBV29-1 | TGCAGCGTTGGTGAGGACGAGCAGTACTTC | CSVGEDEQYF
NA | TRBJ1-1 | NA | 11 | TRBV5-6 | TGTGCCAGCAGCGTGCACACTGAAGCTTTCTTT | CASSVHTEAFF
NA | TRBJ2-3 | TRBD2 | 18 | TRBV15 | TGTGCCACCAGCAGAGATCCAGCGGGAAGGCCCGGCACAGATACGCAGTATTTT | CATSRDPAGRPGTDTQYF
NA | TRBJ2-5 | NA | 13 | TRBV7-2 | TGTGCCAGCAGCTTCGGAGGGGCAGAGACCCAGTACTTC | CASSFGGAETQYF
NA | TRBJ1-2 | NA | 14 | TRBV5-8 | TGTGCCAGCAGCTTGGAGTTCGTGGGGTATGGCTACACCTTC | CASSLEFVGYGYTF
NA | TRBJ1-1 | NA | 13 | TRBV2 | TGTGCCAGCATGACTGGCGGAGGGACTGAAGCTTTCTTT | CASMTGGGTEAFF
few | TRBJ1-6 | TRBD1 | 21 | TRBV14 | TGTGCCAGCAGCCAACTGACAGGGTTAGACGGGGGAGGCTCCTATAATTCACCCCTCCACTTT | CASSQLTGLDGGGSYNSPLHF
NA | TRBJ1-5 | NA | 15 | TRBV6-5 | TGTGCCAGCAGTTACGGGCAGCCAGGGGATCAGCCCCAGCATTTT | CASSYGQPGDQPQHF
few | TRBJ2-7 | NA | 13 | TRBV19 | TGTGCCAGTAGTATTACAGATACCTACGAGCAGTACTTC | CASSITDTYEQYF
NA | TRBJ1-3 | TRBD1 | 17 | TRBV28 | TGTGCCAGCAGACCCAGGGGGCTCCGGGCAGGAGGAAACACCATATATTTT | CASRPRGLRAGGNTIYF
NA | TRBJ2-3 | NA | 13 | TRBV30 | TGTGCCTGGAGCCCGGGTTCCACAGATACGCAGTATTTT | CAWSPGSTDTQYF
NA | TRBJ1-1 | NA | 14 | TRBV2 | TGTGCCAGCAGTCCGTGGCGGACGAACACTGAAGCTTTCTTT | CASSPWRTNTEAFF
NA | TRBJ2-1 | TRBD1 | 14 | TRBV10-1 | TGCGCCAGCAGTGAGGGGGACAGCTACAATGAGCAGTTCTTC | CASSEGDSYNEQFF
NA | TRBJ1-1 | NA | 15 | TRBV10-3 | TGTGCCATCAGTGATAGTGGCGGGGCCAACACTGAAGCTTTCTTT | CAISDSGGANTEAFF
NA | TRBJ2-2 | TRBD1 | 15 | TRBV10-1 | TGCGCCAGCAGTGACTCGACAGGGGGGGCCGGGGAGCTGTTTTTT | CASSDSTGGAGELFF
NA | TRBJ2-7 | TRBD1 | 15 | TRBV7-2 | TGTGCCAGCAGCTCGCCGGGACAGGGGACCTACGAGCAGTACTTC | CASSSPGQGTYEQYF
NA | TRBJ1-5 | NA | 15 | TRBV5-1 | TGCGCCAGCAGCTTGGGGATGGGTCCCAATCAGCCCCAGCATTTT | CASSLGMGPNQPQHF
NA | TRBJ2-5 | NA | 14 | TRBV9 | TGTGCCAGCAGCGTAGGGAGGTCCCAAGAGACCCAGTACTTC | CASSVGRSQETQYF
NA | TRBJ1-5 | NA | 13 | TRBV27 | TGTGCCAGCAGTCTTACAGGGAGACAGCCCCAGCATTTT | CASSLTGRQPQHF
NA | TRBJ1-6 | TRBD1 | 15 | TRBV15 | TGTGCCACCAGCAGGGACAGGGGGCAAGGTTCACCCCTCCACTTT | CATSRDRGQGSPLHF
NA | TRBJ2-1 | TRBD1 | 15 | TRBV11-2 | TGTGCCAGCAGCCGCGTAGGACAGGGAAACAATGAGCAGTTCTTC | CASSRVGQGNNEQFF
once | TRBJ2-5 | TRBD2 | 14 | TRBV30 | TGTGCCTGGGGGGTGAACGGAGCGGGGGAGACCCAGTACTTC | CAWGVNGAGETQYF
once | TRBJ2-7 | NA | 15 | TRBV21-1 | TGTGCCAGCAAACCCCCAAGCGGGAGGGTCTACGAGCAGTACTTC | CASKPPSGRVYEQYF
NA | TRBJ2-3 | NA | 11 | TRBV12-3/TRBV12-4 | TGTGCCAGCAGTCGAGGAGATACGCAGTATTTT | CASSRGDTQYF
NA | TRBJ2-3 | TRBD1 | 16 | TRBV27 | TGTGCCAGCAGTTTACGGACAGGGGGAGGAGTAGATACGCAGTATTTT | CASSLRTGGGVDTQYF
NA | TRBJ2-7 | NA | 16 | TRBV5-1 | TGCGCCAGCAGCTTGGCCCTGAGTCCCGGGGTCTACGAGCAGTACTTC | CASSLALSPGVYEQYF
once | TRBJ2-7 | TRBD1 | 15 | TRBV5-1 | TGCGCCAGCAGCCCTATCCATTCGACAGGGGGCGAGCAGTACTTC | CASSPIHSTGGEQYF
few | TRBJ1-2 | NA | 15 | TRBV18 | TGTGCCAGCTCCCGGGAGAGAGGGCTGGCCTATGGCTACACCTTC | CASSRERGLAYGYTF